This T cell receptor (beta chain) was recorded in a study of cytomegalovirus exposure and HLA in healthy donors. The CDR3 consists of 13 residues. Germline CDR1 reads SEHNR; CDR2 reads FQNEAQ (reference sequence). Trimming left V 1 base short and J 7 bases short, with 11 bases between. Unrecorded immune exposures were likely, despite nominal health at sampling. PCR employed 60 Vbeta and 13 Jbeta primers. Clones were read by immunoSEQ multiplex PCR, and TCRdb kept only the in-frame ones, dropping some. The sample yields 150,000 to 200,000 clones, around 73% seen once. This clonotype originated in a male donor in good health and CMV-seronegative. What was sequenced was PBMCs. The chain links TRBV7-9 to TRBJ2-7; D gene uncertain. CDR3 bases: TGTGCCAGCAGCTTAGTATCGGCGCGGGAGCAGTACTTC. It is translated as CASSLVSAREQYF.